A selection of T cell receptor beta chains follows, all from one sample in a study of human T cells and chemical hapten exposure. TCRdb re-derived calls from the 5' RACE reads in MiXCR, one entry per CDR3 protein. Of 130,000 or so distinct CDR3 sequences in the sample, around 4% are singletons; the top ten hold over 1.1%. These receptors were obtained from a female donor in good health. Both conserved end residues are part of each CDR3. D genes are given only for firm matches. Some rows mark clone size as missing; the rest say once, few, many or name a class of expanded clone.

D gene | J gene | V gene | CDR3 length | clone size | CDR3 protein | CDR3 DNA
. | TRBJ1-1 | TRBV24-1 | 15 | many | CATSDSQRGNTEAFF | TGTGCCACCAGTGATTCCCAGCGGGGGAACACTGAAGCTTTCTTT
. | TRBJ1-3 | TRBV7-2 | 15 | many | CASSPDSSSGNTIYF | TGTGCCAGCAGCCCAGACAGCAGCTCTGGAAACACCATATATTTT
TRBD1 | TRBJ2-4 | TRBV20-1 | 17 | many | CSAIFRDRGSFENIQYF | TGCAGTGCTATCTTCCGGGACAGGGGAAGTTTCGAAAACATTCAGTACTTC
. | TRBJ1-2 | TRBV6-1 | 13 | few | CASSEASRDGYTF | TGTGCCAGCAGTGAAGCTTCTCGAGACGGCTACACCTTC
. | TRBJ1-5 | TRBV12-3/TRBV12-4 | 14 | . | CASSSRLVAQPQHF | TGTGCCAGCAGTTCTAGACTTGTGGCTCAGCCCCAGCATTTT
TRBD1 | TRBJ2-6 | TRBV9 | 18 | many | CASSSGQGAMFGANVLTF | TGTGCCAGCAGCTCCGGACAGGGGGCAATGTTTGGGGCCAACGTCCTGACTTTC
TRBD1 | TRBJ1-2 | TRBV7-3 | 15 | many | CASSLRGMTGDGYTF | TGTGCCAGCAGCTTAAGGGGAATGACAGGGGATGGCTACACCTTC
. | TRBJ1-5 | TRBV6-5 | 16 | many | CARASGLYFSNQPQHF | TGTGCCAGGGCCTCTGGGCTATACTTCAGCAATCAGCCCCAGCATTTT
TRBD2 | TRBJ2-3 | TRBV4-2 | 19 | many | CASSQDSRGEAAHTDTQYF | TGTGCCAGCAGCCAAGACTCGCGGGGGGAAGCTGCACACACAGATACGCAGTATTTT
TRBD2 | TRBJ2-1 | TRBV20-1 | 16 | many | CSARDPRGGGYNEQFF | TGCAGTGCTAGAGACCCCCGCGGGGGGGGCTACAATGAGCAGTTCTTC
. | TRBJ2-3 | TRBV27 | 14 | few | CASMTYQGSDTQYF | TGTGCCAGCATGACTTATCAGGGGTCAGATACGCAGTATTTT
. | TRBJ2-7 | TRBV5-1 | 14 | many | CASSFFGPDYEQYF | TGCGCCAGCAGCTTCTTCGGCCCTGACTACGAGCAGTACTTC
. | TRBJ2-7 | TRBV7-3 | 14 | many | CASSLQTGTHEQYF | TGTGCCAGCAGCCTACAGACAGGTACCCACGAGCAGTACTTC
. | TRBJ2-4 | TRBV7-3 | 13 | many | CASSLGRENIQYF | TGTGCCAGCAGCTTGGGAAGAGAAAACATTCAGTACTTC
. | TRBJ2-3 | TRBV7-8 | 15 | many | CASSPETGSTDTQYF | TGTGCCAGCTCACCGGAGACTGGGAGCACAGATACGCAGTATTTT
. | TRBJ1-6 | TRBV14 | 16 | many | CASSQDWSGTQSPLHF | TGTGCCAGCAGCCAAGACTGGTCAGGGACACAATCACCCCTCCACTTT
. | TRBJ2-1 | TRBV12-3/TRBV12-4 | 17 | few | CASSFNPVSSARNEQFF | TGTGCCAGCAGTTTTAATCCGGTGTCTAGCGCTCGGAATGAGCAGTTCTTC
TRBD1 | TRBJ1-1 | TRBV10-3 | 15 | many | CAISVGGQGRFQAFF | TGTGCCATCAGTGTAGGGGGACAGGGTCGTTTTCAAGCTTTCTTT
. | TRBJ2-7 | TRBV7-9 | 13 | many | CASSLHTGGEQYF | TGTGCCAGCAGCTTACATACCGGGGGCGAGCAGTACTTC
TRBD1 | TRBJ2-1 | TRBV6-5 | 15 | many | CASSYGDRVFDEQFF | TGTGCCAGCAGTTACGGGGACAGGGTTTTCGATGAGCAGTTCTTC
TRBD2 | TRBJ2-2 | TRBV7-2 | 20 | many | CASSLTWTSGGPLGTGELFF | TGTGCCAGCAGCCTGACCTGGACTAGCGGGGGACCTCTGGGCACCGGGGAGCTGTTTTTT
TRBD1 | TRBJ1-5 | TRBV27 | 16 | many | CASSNTGTGGPQPQHF | TGTGCCAGCAGTAATACCGGGACAGGGGGTCCTCAGCCCCAGCATTTT
TRBD1 | TRBJ1-1 | TRBV18 | 17 | many | CASSASQITGGNTEAFF | TGTGCCAGCTCAGCATCCCAGATAACAGGGGGTAACACTGAAGCTTTCTTT
TRBD2 | TRBJ2-5 | TRBV20-1 | 12 | many | CSSGLAEETQYF | TGCAGCTCCGGACTAGCGGAAGAGACCCAGTACTTC
. | TRBJ1-2 | TRBV27 | 15 | many | CASNANPGTTYGYTF | TGTGCCAGCAATGCCAATCCGGGGACGACGTATGGCTACACCTTC
TRBD1 | TRBJ1-5 | TRBV7-9 | 16 | many | CASSTSTGTYNQPQHF | TGTGCCAGCAGCACATCGACAGGGACCTACAATCAGCCCCAGCATTTT
. | TRBJ1-2 | TRBV27 | 14 | many | CASYKDPGFNGYTF | TGTGCCAGCTATAAAGATCCAGGGTTTAATGGCTACACCTTC